The 5 T cell receptor beta chains reported below all come from one sample, sequenced in a study of T-cell memory formation after mild COVID-19. Each CDR3 protein is one row after TCRdb ran MiXCR on the 5' RACE reads. The profile covers more than 250,000 distinct CDR3 sequences, with around 17% appearing a single time and under 30% taken by the ten largest. Sequencing was carried out using PBMCs or a T cell subset sorted from them (not recorded which). The origin of the receptors is a man aged 18 to 29 who had mild COVID-19 (a few samples of this study predate the infection). Cell type and time point are not known.

This clonotype was recorded many times. V and J are TRBV19 and TRBJ2-1; a weak D match, TRBD1 (5 bases). V was pared by 5 bases and J by 3 bases, with 17 bases between. CDR1 LNHDA and CDR2 SQIVND come from the germline V gene (reference sequence). CDR3 length: 16 residues. For the CDR3, the DNA is TGTGCCAGTAGTCTCCTTGGACACCCGTTCTACAATGAGCAGTTCTTC. It yields the protein CASSLLGHPFYNEQFF.

The gene calls are TRBV7-3 and TRBJ2-3; D call uncertain. CDR3 length: 14 amino acids. Germline CDR1 SGHTA, CDR2 FQGTGA. The V and J ends lost 5 bases and 4 bases respectively, with 13 bases between them. Here the CDR3 reads CASSRSGQPDTQYF. CDR3 DNA: TGTGCCAGCAGCAGGTCGGGCCAACCAGATACGCAGTATTTT.

The gene calls are TRBV20-1 and TRBJ2-1, with D perhaps given as TRBD1 or TRBD2 (5 bases each). V shed 4 bases and J shed 1 base, with 20 bases lying between them. The V gene's germline CDR1 is DFQATT and CDR2 SNEGSKA (reference sequence). The CDR3 is made up of 17 amino acids. The CDR3 nucleotides read TGCAGTGCTACGGGGCAACGCAACGTCGTTTCCTACAATGAGCAGTTCTTC. Its protein is CSATGQRNVVSYNEQFF.

This clonotype was seen many times. The chain recombines TRBV7-2 with TRBJ1-5; D is unresolved. Trimming cost V 4 bases and J 7 bases, with 11 bases left between them. There are 13 residues in the CDR3. Germline V CDR1 and CDR2: SGHTA, FQGNSA. In nucleotides, the CDR3 is TGTGCCAGCAGCTCCTCCGATGGGCAGCCCCAGCATTTT. Translation: CASSSSDGQPQHF.

This chain uses TRBV5-1 with TRBJ1-2; 7 nucleotides agree with TRBD1. Trimming cost V 5 bases and J 5 bases; bases outside gene matches: 6. Germline CDR1 reads SGHRS; CDR2 reads YFSETQ. The CDR3 is 13 amino acids. CDR3 amino acids: CASRMGQSYGYTF. CDR3 sequence (DNA): TGCGCCAGCAGGATGGGACAGTCGTATGGCTACACCTTC.